The sequence of this TCR beta chain was determined in a study of cytomegalovirus exposure and HLA in healthy donors. On the study more broadly: The same platform was used for the 100 to 150 validation repertoires and the approximately 700 first-cohort repertoires, a later analysis reported.

Germline V CDR1 and CDR2: MNHEY, SMNVEV (reference sequence). Trimming stripped 1 base from V and 3 bases from J, with 13 bases between. The CDR3 length is 15 residues. Study observations and caveats: Altogether, more than 150 TCR beta chains were recorded as cytomegalovirus-associated. TCR sequences were mostly rare, though some public TCRs occurred in many donors.

Method: immunoSEQ multiplex PCR; TCRdb's copy keeps in-frame clones and lacks some. The sample has some 170,000 clones; approximately 90% are singletons. From the roughly 120-subject validation cohort, which was separate from the approximately 670-subject first cohort, the donors were drawn. Comment on this clone: Its matching antigen is unknown.

Sequenced material: PBMCs. V gene TRBV27 combines with J gene TRBJ2-7; TRBD1 might be the D (6 bases). This clonotype was obtained from a woman in her twenties or thirties in good health and CMV-seronegative. This chain's CDR3 is CASSLYGGRNYEQYF. DNA of the CDR3: TGTGCCAGCAGTTTATATGGGGGCCGAAACTACGAGCAGTACTTC.